These 18 T cell receptor beta chains were all obtained from the same sample, sequenced in a study of blood T cell repertoires in COVID-19. Method: immunoSEQ multiplex PCR; TCRdb's copy keeps in-frame clones and lacks some. Altogether 430,000 or so clones are present, 70% to 90% being singletons, with the ten largest covering 0.8% to 0.85%. Specimen: peripheral blood. The receptors stem from a man younger than 30 with COVID-19, enrolled during active disease.

This clone was seen more than once but under ten times. The J gene is TRBJ1-5, the V gene TRBV12-5; possible D gene TRBD1, 5 bases. CDR3 length: 15 amino acids. V was trimmed by 5 bases and J by 8 bases, leaving 19 bases between them. CDR1 and CDR2 from the germline V gene are LGHNT and FRNRAP. CDR3 residues: CASGPPVRGGEPQHF. CDR3 DNA: TGTGCTAGTGGTCCCCCGGTCCGGGGCGGGGAGCCCCAGCATTTT.

CDR3 in amino acids: CASSLGTVPDTQYF. CDR3 DNA sequence: TGCGCCAGCAGCTTGGGAACAGTTCCAGATACGCAGTATTTT. V is TRBV5-1 and J is TRBJ2-3; no clear D. The V gene lost 0 bases and the J gene lost 4 bases, with 9 bases spanning the gap. Germline V lookup: CDR1 SGHRS, CDR2 YFSETQ. The length of the CDR3 is 14 residues.

V and J are TRBV2 and TRBJ2-1; 7 bases are shared with TRBD2. The V and J ends lost 1 base and 9 bases, in that order; junction bases with no gene match: 6. The CDR3 loop spans 14 amino acids. The germline CDR1 and CDR2 sequences are SNHLY and FYNNEI. The CDR3 DNA reads as TGTGCCAGCAGTGAAGAGGCGGGAGCTTCTGAGCAGTTCTTC. Encoded protein: CASSEEAGASEQFF.

The chain employs TRBV19 and TRBJ2-1, with TRBD1 matching over 7 bases. CDR3 length: 16 residues. Germline trimming cut 2 bases from V and 1 base from J; bases unmatched to any gene: 5. Germline CDR1 is LNHDA and CDR2 is SQIVND (reference sequence). Here the CDR3 reads CASSITRTGSYNEQFF. In DNA, the CDR3 is TGTGCCAGTAGTATAACCAGGACAGGATCCTACAATGAGCAGTTCTTC.

The chain has TRBV3-1 (or the pseudogene TRBV3-2) and TRBJ2-7, with 11 bases identical to TRBD2. The CDR3 consists of 14 residues. J was trimmed by 5 bases and V by 3 bases; bases with no gene match: 3. Germline V gene lookup returns CDR1 LGHDT and CDR2 YNNKEL (reference sequence). CDR3 sequence reads: CASSHSGGVNEQYF. In DNA, the CDR3 is TGTGCCAGCAGCCATAGCGGGGGGGTGAACGAGCAGTACTTC.

This clone occurred a few times. This chain uses TRBV2 with TRBJ2-7; the match to TRBD2 covers 11 bases. The CDR3 has 12 amino acids. From germline, CDR1 is SNHLY and CDR2 FYNNEI. J lost 11 bases, V lost 7 bases, and 7 bases had no gene match. CDR3 region: CASMASGRTEYF. The CDR3 coding sequence is TGTGCCAGCATGGCTAGCGGGAGGACTGAGTACTTC.

The rearrangement uses TRBV4-1 and TRBJ2-1; 11 bases agree with TRBD1. J lost 5 bases, V lost 0 bases, and 9 bases had no gene match. CDR1 is MGHRA and CDR2 is YSYEKL in the germline V gene. CDR3 length: 18 amino acids. DNA of the CDR3: TGCGCCAGCAGCCAAGAGCGGGTGTGGGGACAGGGGGACAATGAGCAGTTCTTC. It codes for CASSQERVWGQGDNEQFF.

V gene TRBV11-1 combines with J gene TRBJ1-1, with TRBD1 matching over 7 bases. Germline lookup yields CDR1 SGHAT and CDR2 FQDESV (reference sequence). The CDR3 consists of 15 residues. Unmatched junction bases numbered 7, after V lost 4 bases and J lost 2 bases. CDR3 loop: CASSSRQGRNTEAFF. DNA of the CDR3: TGTGCCAGCAGCTCCCGACAGGGTCGAAACACTGAAGCTTTCTTT.

This chain joins TRBV7-9 and TRBJ2-5, with a possible D match to TRBD1 (5 bases). CDR1 is SEHNR and CDR2 is FQNEAQ in the germline V gene (reference sequence). Trimming took 1 base from V and 5 from J, leaving 14 bases between them. This CDR3 region has 15 residues. The CDR3 DNA follows: TGTGCCAGCAGCTTAGATGTGACAGTGAGGGAGACCCAGTACTTC. This gives the protein CASSLDVTVRETQYF.

This clone turned up a few times. The CDR3, as DNA: TGTGCCAGCAGCTTGGGACTAGCGGCGGCTGAGCAGTTCTTC. Protein sequence: CASSLGLAAAEQFF. The chain combines TRBV7-9 with TRBJ2-1; 11 bases match TRBD2. V lost 3 bases and J lost 9; bases outside the gene matches: 4. The CDR3 is made up of 14 amino acids. CDR1 SEHNR and CDR2 FQNEAQ come from the germline V gene (reference sequence).

The rearrangement links TRBV24-1 to TRBJ2-3; 10 positions agree with TRBD1. The ends lost 5 bases at V and 5 bases at J; junction bases unmatched: 6. This CDR3 is 15 amino acids long. Per the germline V gene, CDR1 is KGHDR and CDR2 is SFDVKD. This chain's CDR3 is CATSAPGQGIDTQYF. For the CDR3, the DNA is TGTGCCACCAGTGCTCCGGGACAGGGGATAGATACGCAGTATTTT.

About this clone itself: Compared with germline, one end of the junction differs, possibly owing to a read error. V gene TRBV18 combines with J gene TRBJ1-4; 8 bases match TRBD1. From germline, CDR1 is KGHSH and CDR2 LQKENI. The CDR3 spans 14 residues. The CDR3 nucleotides read TGTGCCAGCGCACCGGGACAGGTGAATGAAAAACTGTTTTTT. It specifies CASAPGQVNEKLFF. The whole variable domain, filled in from reference TRBV18 and TRBJ1-4, reads NAGVMQNPRHLVRRRGQEARLRCSPMKGHSHVYWYRQLPEEGLKFMVYLQKENIIDESGMPKERFSAEFPKEGPSILRIQQVVRGDSAAYFCASAPGQVNEKLFFGSGTQLSVL.

In this sample, this clone turned up once. CDR3 residues: CASSLDRGYEQYF. As DNA, the CDR3 is TGTGCCAGCAGCTTAGACAGGGGGTACGAGCAGTACTTC. The genes are TRBV7-2 and TRBJ2-7, with 8 bases aligning to TRBD1. Germline lookup yields CDR1 SGHTA and CDR2 FQGNSA. This CDR3 contains 13 residues. J was trimmed by 4 bases and V by 1 base; bases with no gene match: 0. Using reference TRBV7-2 and TRBJ2-7 for the parts outside the CDR3, the full variable domain is GAGVSQSPSNKVTEKGKDVELRCDPISGHTALYWYRQSLGQGLEFLIYFQGNSAPDKSGLPSDRFSAERTGGSVSTLTIQRTQQEDSAVYLCASSLDRGYEQYFGPGTRLTVT.

The chain joins TRBV7-2 to TRBJ2-1; TRBD2 matches at 7 bases. The germline CDR1 and CDR2 sequences are SGHTA and FQGNSA. V was pared by 5 bases and J by 0 bases, with 4 bases of the junction left unmatched. This CDR3 is 15 amino acids long. The CDR3 region is CASSARDYSYNEQFF. The CDR3 DNA reads as TGTGCCAGCAGCGCCCGGGACTACTCCTACAATGAGCAGTTCTTC.

The genes are TRBV19 and TRBJ2-7, with 7 bases matching TRBD2. J lost 1 base, V lost 5 bases, and 5 bases had no gene match. This CDR3 has 14 amino acids. Germline CDR1 and CDR2: LNHDA and SQIVND (reference sequence). CDR3 residues: CASSGTGGSYEQYF. The CDR3 DNA reads TGTGCCAGTAGTGGCACGGGAGGATCCTACGAGCAGTACTTC.

The chain is built from TRBV28 and TRBJ2-5; D unclear. V lost 2 bases and J 7 bases, leaving 5 bases between the germline ends. Germline V lookup: CDR1 MDHEN, CDR2 SYDVKM. This CDR3 comprises 11 residues. CDR3 bases: TGTGCCAGCAGTTTAACTTCGACCCAGTACTTC. Translated, it gives CASSLTSTQYF.

The chain is built from TRBV9 and TRBJ1-4; a possible D gene is TRBD1 (6 bases). V lost 0 bases to trimming and J lost 5 bases, with 11 bases between them. This CDR3 region has 15 residues. Germline-derived CDR1 and CDR2 are SGDLS and YYNGEE. DNA of the CDR3: TGTGCCAGCAGCGTAGAGGGACACTTCAATGAAAAACTGTTTTTT. It translates to CASSVEGHFNEKLFF.

V usage is TRBV14 and J usage is TRBJ2-2; D perhaps matches TRBD1 (5 bases). CDR1 is SGHDN and CDR2 is FVKESK in the germline V gene. V lost 5 bases, J lost 8 bases, and 18 bases lay in between. This CDR3 spans 15 amino acids. CDR3 in amino acids: CASSFGHRIYGELFF. The CDR3 DNA sequence: TGTGCCAGCAGCTTCGGACACCGAATCTATGGGGAGCTGTTTTTT.